Listed here is a single TCR beta chain. No antigen is known for it. The sample comes from a study of blood T cells in healthy people across ages. Study summary: Researchers report that template switching captured about one barcoded beta molecule per two T cells.

Findings and limits, study-wide: Roughly linear age-related decline in beta diversity appeared, significant by age about 40.

It was with a sample-barcoded 5' primer and a J-beta primer mix that a second PCR of roughly 7 to 12 cycles was run. TCRdb re-called the 5' RACE reads with MiXCR, one entry per CDR3 protein. The sample has about 1.6 million distinct CDR3 sequences, approximately 32% seen once. The CDR3 is 15 amino acids. Germline V lookup: CDR1 DFQATT, CDR2 SNEGSKA (reference sequence). V trimming: 6 bases; J trimming: 1 base; junction bases outside the gene matches: 8. Material: blood. This chain connects TRBV20-1 to TRBJ2-7, with TRBD2 matching 11 bases. The TCR was taken from a woman under 40 in good health. CDR3 nucleotides: TGCAGTGCCAAATCCGGGACTAGCGGATCCTACGAGCAGTACTTC. Its translation is CSAKSGTSGSYEQYF.